The 19 T cell receptor beta chains listed next were all sequenced from one sample in a study of TIL therapy for anti-PD-1-resistant metastatic lung cancer. The immunoSEQ assay was v3. Libraries were prepared by immunoSEQ multiplex PCR; TCRdb keeps only in-frame clonotypes and omits some of them. Of 95,000 or so clones in the sample, just over 65% were seen once. Time point denoted: pre-treatment sample, taken before nivolumab and TIL therapy. The tumor samples were excised metastases, mostly pleural nodules or supraclavicular lymph nodes. Sample: tumor tissue, taken at baseline. Receptors originate from a person aged 25 to 79 with non-small cell lung cancer.

This sequence joins TRBV5-5 and TRBJ2-5; perhaps TRBD2 as D (6 bases). CDR3 length: 14 amino acids. Germline-derived CDR1 and CDR2 are SGHKS and YYEKEE (reference sequence). Trimming cost V 4 bases and J 7 bases, with 17 bases left between them. The CDR3 coding sequence is TGTGCCAGCAGCCCGCGGGACCGGCACCCGACCCAGTACTTC. Its protein is CASSPRDRHPTQYF.

The chain employs TRBV5-8 and TRBJ2-1; 8 bases map to TRBD2. There are 15 residues in the CDR3. Germline CDR1 SGHTS, CDR2 YDEGEE. The V gene end was trimmed by 4 bases and the J gene end by 7 bases; junction bases not matched to a gene: 10. The CDR3 protein is CASSRAGGAGNEQFF. CDR3 DNA: TGTGCCAGCAGCCGCGCCGGGGGGGCGGGGAATGAGCAGTTCTTC. Using reference TRBV5-8 and TRBJ2-1 for the parts outside the CDR3, the full variable domain is EAGVTQSPTHLIKTRGQQATLRCSPISGHTSVYWYQQALGLGLQFLLWYDEGEERNRGNFPPRFSGRQFPNYSSELNVNALELEDSALYLCASSRAGGAGNEQFFGPGTRLTVL.

The chain carries TRBV19 and TRBJ1-2; TRBD1 might be the D (5 bases). Germline V lookup: CDR1 LNHDA, CDR2 SQIVND (reference sequence). Trimming removed 9 bases at V and 4 bases at J, with 27 bases between. This CDR3 has 17 residues. The CDR3 bases are TGTGCCAGCGGGACTACGGCCCGTGGGGTTCTAGGCTATGGCTACACCTTC. Translation: CASGTTARGVLGYGYTF. Using reference TRBV19 and TRBJ1-2 for the parts outside the CDR3, the full variable domain is DGGITQSPKYLFRKEGQNVTLSCEQNLNHDAMYWYRQDPGQGLRLIYYSQIVNDFQKGDIAEGYSVSREKKESFPLTVTSAQKNPTAFYLCASGTTARGVLGYGYTFGSGTRLTVV.

The V and J genes are TRBV29-1 and TRBJ2-7; D is perhaps TRBD1 or TRBD2 (5 bases each). CDR3 length equals 13 residues. V lost 6 bases to trimming and J lost 2 bases, with 14 bases between them. Germline CDR1 and CDR2: SQVTM and ANQGSEA. The CDR3 protein is CSVNRDGTYEQYF. Here the CDR3 DNA reads TGCAGCGTCAACCGGGACGGGACCTACGAGCAGTACTTC.

This clone was seen only a few times. The rearrangement links TRBV7-9 to TRBJ1-1, with D uncertain. The germline V gene encodes CDR1 SEHNR and CDR2 FQNEAQ (reference sequence). The CDR3 has 14 amino acids. V was clipped by 8 bases and J by 0 bases, with 13 bases between them. In nucleotides, the CDR3 is TGTGCCAGCGACATGGGCATCATGAACACTGAAGCTTTCTTT. This gives the protein CASDMGIMNTEAFF. Variable domain in full (rest from reference TRBV7-9 and TRBJ1-1): DTGVSQNPRHKITKRGQNVTFRCDPISEHNRLYWYRQTLGQGPEFLTYFQNEAQLEKSRLLSDRFSAERPKGSFSTLEIQRTEQGDSAMYLCASDMGIMNTEAFFGQGTRLTVV.

The chain is built from TRBV7-3 and TRBJ2-3; no reliable D call. V gave up 6 bases and J gave up 2 bases, with 18 bases separating them. Germline loops: CDR1 SGHTA, CDR2 FQGTGA. This CDR3 has 16 amino acids. In DNA, the CDR3 is TGTGCCAGCAGGGTCAATGGAGATTCGCTCACAGATACGCAGTATTTT. Amino acid sequence: CASRVNGDSLTDTQYF.

The chain links TRBV2 to TRBJ2-5; 7 bases map to TRBD1. The CDR3 consists of 15 residues. Trimming removed 0 bases from V and 1 base from J; junction bases left unmatched: 2. Germline CDR1 SNHLY, CDR2 FYNNEI. The CDR3 sequence: CASSEATGRQETQYF. The CDR3, as DNA: TGTGCCAGCAGTGAAGCGACAGGGCGCCAAGAGACCCAGTACTTC.

V gene TRBV11-3 combines with J gene TRBJ2-3; 14 bases are a match to TRBD2. This CDR3 comprises 19 residues. V was clipped by 2 bases and J by 4 bases; unmatched bases: 11. From germline, CDR1 is SGHNT and CDR2 YENEEA. This CDR3 is CASSLNRLAGGPISDTQYF. In nucleotides, the CDR3 is TGTGCCAGCAGCTTAAATCGACTAGCGGGGGGGCCTATTTCAGATACGCAGTATTTT.

The V call is TRBV27, the J call TRBJ2-7; D unresolved. From germline, CDR1 is MNHEY and CDR2 SMNVEV (reference sequence). This CDR3 has 13 residues. V lost 4 bases, J lost 5 bases, and 12 bases lay in between. Written as DNA, the CDR3 is TGTGCCAGCAGTTCGCCCCTAGTAAACGAGCAGTACTTC. It codes for CASSSPLVNEQYF.

This clone was found once. The chain's CDR3 is CASSLFLAGGAYGYTF. CDR3 bases: TGTGCCAGCAGTTTATTTTTAGCAGGGGGCGCCTATGGCTACACCTTC. The genes are TRBV28 and TRBJ1-2, with 8 bases matching TRBD1. The junction had 8 bases not matched to a gene; V was cut back by 1 base and J by 4 bases. Germline CDR1 and CDR2: MDHEN and SYDVKM. This CDR3 region has 16 residues.

This clone was counted only a few times. This chain connects TRBV7-2 to TRBJ2-2, with TRBD1 matching over 10 bases. The germline V gene encodes CDR1 SGHTA and CDR2 FQGNSA. The CDR3 is made up of 14 amino acids. V shed 7 bases, J shed 5 bases, and the junction held 4 bases outside the gene matches. The DNA of the CDR3 is TGTGCCAGCATGGGACAGGGGCGGACCGGGGAGCTGTTTTTT. Protein: CASMGQGRTGELFF.

The CDR3 DNA is TGCGCCAGCAGCTTGGTAGGGACTAGCGGGGGTCAAGAGACCCAGTACTTC. It yields the protein CASSLVGTSGGQETQYF. The V call is TRBV5-1, the J call TRBJ2-5; 14 nucleotides agree with TRBD2. The CDR3 runs 17 residues. Germline CDR1 SGHRS, CDR2 YFSETQ. Losses at the gene ends were 0 bases for V and 2 bases for J; bases not matched to a gene: 3. The entire variable domain, with the rest obtained from reference TRBV5-1 and TRBJ2-5, is as follows: KAGVTQTPRYLIKTRGQQVTLSCSPISGHRSVSWYQQTPGQGLQFLFEYFSETQRNKGNFPGRFSGRQFSNSRSEMNVSTLELGDSALYLCASSLVGTSGGQETQYFGPGTRLLVL.

This clone was recorded only once. The rearrangement joins TRBV27 to TRBJ2-7; D tentatively reads TRBD1 or TRBD2 (5 bases each). From germline, CDR1 is MNHEY and CDR2 SMNVEV (reference sequence). Trimming stripped 4 bases from V and 6 bases from J, with 19 bases between. The CDR3 spans 15 residues. The CDR3 here is CASSSAGTVGVEQYF. CDR3 coding DNA: TGTGCCAGCAGTTCAGCCGGGACGGTGGGAGTCGAGCAGTACTTC.

The J gene is TRBJ2-1, the V gene TRBV4-1; a possible D gene is TRBD2 (7 bases). The CDR3 is made up of 15 amino acids. CDR1 MGHRA and CDR2 YSYEKL come from the germline V gene. Trimming stripped 4 bases from V and 5 bases from J, with 15 bases between. CDR3 coding DNA: TGCGCCAGCAGCCTGAGGGGGACTAAAAACAATGAGCAGTTCTTC. The encoded protein is CASSLRGTKNNEQFF.

The chain combines TRBV18 with TRBJ2-7; D gene ambiguous. This CDR3 comprises 14 residues. V lost 3 bases and J lost 7, with 16 bases in between. Germline V gene data show CDR1 as KGHSH and CDR2 as LQKENI. CDR3 nucleotides: TGTGCCAGCTCACCCCAGACTCGTATCCAGGAGCAGTACTTC. Amino acid sequence: CASSPQTRIQEQYF.

This clone was seen once. This chain uses TRBV12-3 or TRBV12-4 with TRBJ2-5; D gene uncertain. V lost 4 bases and J 7 bases, leaving 13 bases between the germline ends. The CDR3 loop spans 13 amino acids. CDR3 nucleotides: TGTGCCAGCAGTTCCTCAGGTTCGGGGACCCAGTACTTC. Protein: CASSSSGSGTQYF.

The chain uses TRBV7-2 and TRBJ1-2; 10 bases line up with TRBD1. After removal of 1 base from V and 3 bases from J, the junction contained 5 bases not matched to a gene. This CDR3 spans 16 amino acids. Germline lookup yields CDR1 SGHTA and CDR2 FQGNSA. CDR3 protein: CASSLGGQGSDYGYTF. Written as DNA, the CDR3 is TGTGCCAGCAGCTTAGGGGGACAGGGGTCAGACTATGGCTACACCTTC.

This chain links TRBV25-1 with TRBJ1-6; D gene uncertain. Germline V CDR1 and CDR2: MGHDK, SYGVNS. V was cut by 4 bases and J by 9 bases, with 13 bases left in between. CDR3 length: 14 residues. CDR3 nucleotide sequence: TGTGCCAGCAGTGGCCGTCCCCCGAGTTCACCCCTCCACTTT. Translation: CASSGRPPSSPLHF. Using reference TRBV25-1 and TRBJ1-6 for the parts outside the CDR3, the full variable domain is EADIYQTPRYLVIGTGKKITLECSQTMGHDKMYWYQQDPGMELHLIHYSYGVNSTEKGDLSSESTVSRIRTEHFPLTLESARPSHTSQYLCASSGRPPSSPLHFGNGTRLTVT.

The chain has TRBV23-1 and TRBJ2-7; 8 nucleotides align to TRBD1. TRBV23-1 is reported as an ORF; its role is uncertain. The CDR3 consists of 16 residues. V trimming: 2 bases; J trimming: 4 bases; junction bases outside the gene matches: 10. The CDR3 bases are TGCGCCAGCAGTCAACCTCGTCGGGACAGGATGTACGAGCAGTACTTC. Translation gives CASSQPRRDRMYEQYF.